Shown below are 17 T cell receptor beta chains from a single sample sequenced in a study of cytomegalovirus exposure and HLA in healthy donors. Measured with immunoSEQ multiplex PCR; TCRdb has only the in-frame clones, and not every one. In the table there are some 85,000 clones, roughly 96% of which are singletons. The sample taken for sequencing was PBMCs. Source of these receptors: a woman between 18 and 29 years old in good health and CMV-seronegative.

The chain carries TRBV11-2 and TRBJ2-7, with TRBD2 as a possible D gene (5 bases). V shed 5 bases and J shed 0 bases, with 11 bases lying between them. CDR1 and CDR2 (germline): SGHAT, FQNNGV. The length of the CDR3 is 14 residues. CDR3: CASSPHTSSYEQYF. DNA of the CDR3: TGTGCCAGCAGCCCGCATACTAGCTCCTACGAGCAGTACTTC. The variable domain in full, completed from reference TRBV11-2 and TRBJ2-7, reads EAGVAQSPRYKIIEKRQSVAFWCNPISGHATLYWYQQILGQGPKLLIQFQNNGVVDDSQLPKDRFSAERLKGVDSTLKIQPAKLEDSAVYLCASSPHTSSYEQYFGPGTRLTVT.

The rearrangement links TRBV6-1 to TRBJ2-7; a possible D gene is TRBD2 (5 bases). Trimming took 2 bases from V and 3 from J, leaving 17 bases between them. Germline loops: CDR1 MNHNS, CDR2 SASEGT. The CDR3 has 16 residues. CDR3: CASSESLALHYYEQYF. CDR3 sequence (DNA): TGTGCCAGCAGTGAAAGTCTAGCCCTCCACTACTACGAGCAGTACTTC.

The chain carries TRBV7-7 and TRBJ2-1; 9 nucleotides agree with TRBD2. The V gene's germline CDR1 is SSHAT and CDR2 FNYEAQ (reference sequence). The CDR3 is made up of 19 amino acids. CDR3 nucleotide sequence: TGTGCTAGCTGCGCGGGTTTAGCGGGAGTGGAGGGTGGTCGGAATGAGCAGTTCTTC. Its translation: CASCAGLAGVEGGRNEQFF.

The rearrangement links TRBV19 to TRBJ1-5, with 10 bases matching TRBD1. Trimming at V came to 5 bases and at J to 0 bases, leaving 7 bases not matched to a gene. This CDR3 has 17 amino acids. CDR1 is LNHDA and CDR2 is SQIVND in the germline V gene (reference sequence). The CDR3 loop is CASSPRQGAYSNQPQHF. The CDR3 DNA reads as TGTGCCAGTAGTCCGAGACAGGGGGCCTATAGCAATCAGCCCCAGCATTTT. Full variable domain (remainder filled in from reference TRBV19 and TRBJ1-5): DGGITQSPKYLFRKEGQNVTLSCEQNLNHDAMYWYRQDPGQGLRLIYYSQIVNDFQKGDIAEGYSVSREKKESFPLTVTSAQKNPTAFYLCASSPRQGAYSNQPQHFGDGTRLSIL.

The chain joins TRBV19 to TRBJ2-7; D is unclear. Germline V lookup: CDR1 LNHDA, CDR2 SQIVND (reference sequence). This CDR3 has 16 residues. Trimming removed 3 bases from V and 3 bases from J, with 18 bases in between. CDR3 loop: CASSIGESRGYYEQYF. CDR3 coding DNA: TGTGCCAGTAGTATCGGAGAGAGCCGCGGATACTACGAGCAGTACTTC.

The gene calls are TRBV21-1 and TRBJ1-2. TRBV21-1 is designated a pseudogene. The CDR3 runs to 13 residues. In DNA form, the CDR3 reads TGTGCCAGCAGCGCCTATGAGGACTATGGCTACACCTTC. As protein: CASSAYEDYGYTF.

The chain uses TRBV5-4 and TRBJ2-6, with 8 bases identical to TRBD1. CDR1 SGHNT and CDR2 YYREEE come from the germline V gene (reference sequence). The CDR3 consists of 17 residues. The V segment lost 4 bases and the J segment 2 bases; nucleotides outside the gene matches: 8. The CDR3 region has the DNA TGTGCCAGCAGCGTGGGGCAGGGGGCGCCTGGGGCCAACGTCCTGACTTTC. Translating it yields CASSVGQGAPGANVLTF. The full variable domain, in which reference TRBV5-4 and TRBJ2-6 provide the parts outside the CDR3, is ETGVTQSPTHLIKTRGQQVTLRCSSQSGHNTVSWYQQALGQGPQFIFQYYREEENGRGNFPPRFSGLQFPNYSSELNVNALELDDSALYLCASSVGQGAPGANVLTFGAGSRLTVL.

This chain links TRBV7-9 with TRBJ1-6, with 7 bases fitting TRBD1. The CDR3 spans 14 residues. Germline V CDR1 and CDR2: SEHNR, FQNEAQ (reference sequence). Germline trimming cut 5 bases from V and 10 bases from J; bases unmatched to any gene: 8. Here the CDR3 reads CASSLDRQVSPLHF. The CDR3 nucleotides read TGTGCCAGCAGCCTGGACAGGCAGGTCTCACCCCTCCACTTT. The variable domain in full, with the rest retrieved from reference TRBV7-9 and TRBJ1-6, is DTGVSQNPRHKITKRGQNVTFRCDPISEHNRLYWYRQTLGQGPEFLTYFQNEAQLEKSRLLSDRFSAERPKGSFSTLEIQRTEQGDSAMYLCASSLDRQVSPLHFGNGTRLTVT.

The genes are TRBV11-2 and TRBJ1-2, with 9 positions matching TRBD1. Germline V lookup: CDR1 SGHAT, CDR2 FQNNGV. V shed 7 bases and J 7 bases; nucleotides not matched to a gene: 10. The CDR3 covers 14 residues. The CDR3 sequence: CASKGGQGTVGYTF. CDR3 DNA: TGTGCCAGCAAAGGAGGACAGGGGACGGTTGGCTACACCTTC. The variable domain in full, completed from reference TRBV11-2 and TRBJ1-2, reads EAGVAQSPRYKIIEKRQSVAFWCNPISGHATLYWYQQILGQGPKLLIQFQNNGVVDDSQLPKDRFSAERLKGVDSTLKIQPAKLEDSAVYLCASKGGQGTVGYTFGSGTRLTVV.

This sequence joins TRBV19 and TRBJ2-7, with TRBD1 identical over 8 bases. In germline, CDR1 is LNHDA, CDR2 SQIVND (reference sequence). After removal of 5 bases from V and 2 bases from J, the junction contained 8 bases not matched to a gene. This CDR3 has 15 residues. The CDR3 sequence: CASSPGTGGPYEQYF. For the CDR3, the DNA is TGTGCCAGTAGTCCCGGGACAGGAGGCCCCTACGAGCAGTACTTC.

The rearrangement joins TRBV28 to TRBJ2-2, with 9 bases matching TRBD1. Germline assignment: CDR1 MDHEN and CDR2 SYDVKM. The CDR3 spans 16 residues. Trimming cost V 3 bases and J 5 bases; bases outside gene matches: 7. The DNA for the CDR3 is TGTGCCAGCAGTTTCTCGGACAGGGGATGGACCGGGGAGCTGTTTTTT. Residues: CASSFSDRGWTGELFF.

V is TRBV13 and J is TRBJ2-7, with D perhaps TRBD2 (6 bases). The CDR3 is made up of 14 amino acids. V gave up 0 bases and J gave up 2 bases, with 8 bases separating them. Germline CDR1 and CDR2: PRHDT and FYEKMQ (reference sequence). The CDR3 region has the DNA TGTGCCAGCAGCTTAGGGACGGGGGCCTACGAGCAGTACTTC. It translates to CASSLGTGAYEQYF. The full variable domain, rest sourced from reference TRBV13 and TRBJ2-7, is AAGVIQSPRHLIKEKRETATLKCYPIPRHDTVYWYQQGPGQDPQFLISFYEKMQSDKGSIPDRFSAQQFSDYHSELNMSSLELGDSALYFCASSLGTGAYEQYFGPGTRLTVT.

V and J are TRBV10-1 and TRBJ1-4; tentative D call: TRBD1 (6 bases). CDR1 WNHNN and CDR2 SYGVQD come from the germline V gene (reference sequence). There are 13 residues in the CDR3. Trimming removed 4 bases at V and 8 bases at J, with 11 bases between. The CDR3 DNA sequence: TGCGCCAGCAGTGCATCAGGGGACGAAAAACTGTTTTTT. This codes for CASSASGDEKLFF.

The chain combines TRBV6-1 with TRBJ1-4, with TRBD1 matching over 9 bases. Germline CDR1 is MNHNS and CDR2 is SASEGT. CDR3 length equals 17 residues. Germline trimming cut 0 bases from V and 7 bases from J; bases unmatched to any gene: 9. The CDR3 is CASSEAPTQGAGEKLFF. The CDR3 DNA sequence: TGTGCCAGCAGTGAAGCCCCAACACAGGGGGCGGGTGAAAAACTGTTTTTT.

This chain joins TRBV10-3 and TRBJ1-4; D perhaps matches TRBD1 (5 bases). The CDR3 is 13 amino acids. V lost 4 bases to trimming and J lost 5 bases, with 8 bases between them. CDR1 ENHRY and CDR2 SYGVKD come from the germline V gene. For the CDR3, the DNA is TGTGCCATCAGTGGGGGCCCGAATGAAAAACTGTTTTTT. As protein: CAISGGPNEKLFF.

The chain combines TRBV7-9 with TRBJ2-7; D possibly corresponds to TRBD2 (7 bases). There are 14 residues in the CDR3. The V gene lost 2 bases and the J gene lost 3 bases, with 11 bases spanning the gap. Germline V gives CDR1 SEHNR, CDR2 FQNEAQ (reference sequence). The CDR3 DNA sequence: TGTGCCAGCAGCTTACTAGGGGGGGTCTACGAGCAGTACTTC. This sequence encodes CASSLLGGVYEQYF.

The chain uses TRBV5-1 and TRBJ2-7; 7 nucleotides align to TRBD2. The junction had 6 bases not matched to a gene; V was cut back by 1 base and J by 2 bases. This CDR3 region has 15 residues. Germline lookup yields CDR1 SGHRS and CDR2 YFSETQ. The CDR3 loop is CASSLTYGGTYEQYF. The DNA for the CDR3 is TGCGCCAGCAGCTTGACCTACGGGGGGACCTACGAGCAGTACTTC.